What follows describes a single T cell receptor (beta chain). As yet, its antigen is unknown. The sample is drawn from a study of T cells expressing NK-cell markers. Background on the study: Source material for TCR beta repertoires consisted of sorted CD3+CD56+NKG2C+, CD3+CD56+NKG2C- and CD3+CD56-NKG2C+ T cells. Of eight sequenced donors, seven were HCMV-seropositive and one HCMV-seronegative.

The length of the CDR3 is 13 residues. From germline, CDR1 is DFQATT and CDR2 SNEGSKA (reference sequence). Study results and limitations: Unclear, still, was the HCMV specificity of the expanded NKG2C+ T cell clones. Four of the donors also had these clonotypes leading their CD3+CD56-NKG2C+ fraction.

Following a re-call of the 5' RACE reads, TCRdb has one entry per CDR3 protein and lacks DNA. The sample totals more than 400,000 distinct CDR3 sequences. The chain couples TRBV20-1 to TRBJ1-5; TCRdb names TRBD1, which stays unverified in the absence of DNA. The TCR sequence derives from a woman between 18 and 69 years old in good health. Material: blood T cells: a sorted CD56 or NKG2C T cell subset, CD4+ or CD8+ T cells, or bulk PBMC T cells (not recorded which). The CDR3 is CSANRQGVQPQHF.